The 2 T cell receptor beta chains in this list originate from one sample, sequenced in a study of T cells in Graves' hyperthyroidism and ophthalmopathy. TCR beta CDR3 region amplification was performed from RNA transcripts. First-round RT-PCR targeting the TCR CDR3 was performed with the HTBI primer set. A single record per CDR3 protein comes from TCRdb applying MiXCR to the multiplex PCR reads. The sample has 650,000 to 800,000 distinct CDR3 sequences; over 40% are singletons. Sequenced material: peripheral blood or thyroid tissue (not recorded which). The source of these receptors is an adult man with Graves' disease, either hyperthyroidism or ophthalmopathy (not recorded which).

The V gene is TRBV7-4, the J gene TRBJ1-6, with unresolved D. V lost 2 bases and J 0 bases, leaving 11 bases between the germline ends. Germline lookup yields CDR1 SGHVT and CDR2 SQSDAQ. This CDR3 has 17 amino acids. CDR3 sequence: CASSLPGGVSYNSPLHF. The CDR3 nucleotides read TGTGCCAGCAGCTTACCGGGTGGGGTCTCCTATAATTCACCCCTCCACTTT.

A note on this clonotype: A much larger clone lies one base from this, so it may be a read error. The chain combines TRBV10-3 with TRBJ2-7, with D maybe TRBD2 (5 bases). The CDR3 consists of 14 residues. The germline gives CDR1 ENHRY, CDR2 SYGVKD. This CDR3 is CASSESGSSYEQYF. The CDR3 nucleotides read TGTGCCAGCAGTGAGTCGGGATCTTCCTACGAGCAGTACTTC.